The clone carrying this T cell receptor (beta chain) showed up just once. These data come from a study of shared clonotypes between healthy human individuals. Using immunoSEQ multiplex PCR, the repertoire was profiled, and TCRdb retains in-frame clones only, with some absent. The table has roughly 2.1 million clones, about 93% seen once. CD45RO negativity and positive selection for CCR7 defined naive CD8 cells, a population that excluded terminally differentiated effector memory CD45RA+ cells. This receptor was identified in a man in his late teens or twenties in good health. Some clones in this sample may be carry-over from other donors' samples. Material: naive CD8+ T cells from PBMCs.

For the CDR3, the DNA is TGTGCCAGCAGCTACTCTGGGGGTAGCACAGATACGCAGTATTTT. It yields the protein CASSYSGGSTDTQYF. The chain links TRBV11-2 to TRBJ2-3, with D perhaps given as TRBD1 or TRBD2 (5 bases each). Trimming shortened V by 4 bases and J by 0 bases, and 11 bases separated the two germline ends. CDR3 length: 15 residues. CDR1 and CDR2 (germline): SGHAT, FQNNGV.